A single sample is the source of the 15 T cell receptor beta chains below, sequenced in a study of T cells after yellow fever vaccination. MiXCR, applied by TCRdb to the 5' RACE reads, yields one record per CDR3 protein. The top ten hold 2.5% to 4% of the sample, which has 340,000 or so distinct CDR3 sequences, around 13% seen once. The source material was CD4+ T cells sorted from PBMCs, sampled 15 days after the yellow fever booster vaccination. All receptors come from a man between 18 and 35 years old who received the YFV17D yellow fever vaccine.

CDR3 protein: CASSPVTHPGNTIYF. DNA for the CDR3: TGTGCCAGCTCACCAGTGACGCATCCTGGAAACACCATATATTTT. The chain is built from TRBV18 and TRBJ1-3; D not resolved. Per germline, CDR1 KGHSH and CDR2 LQKENI. V shed 2 bases and J shed 2 bases, with 10 bases lying between them. The CDR3 extends over 15 amino acids.

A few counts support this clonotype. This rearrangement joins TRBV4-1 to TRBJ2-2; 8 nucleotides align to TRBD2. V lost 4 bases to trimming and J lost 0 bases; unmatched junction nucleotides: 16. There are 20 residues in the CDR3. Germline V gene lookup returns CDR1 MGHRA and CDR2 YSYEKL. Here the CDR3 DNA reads TGCGCCAGCAGCCGCTTGCTAGCGGGCGTCCTTCGATCGAACACCGGGGAGCTGTTTTTT. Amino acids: CASSRLLAGVLRSNTGELFF.

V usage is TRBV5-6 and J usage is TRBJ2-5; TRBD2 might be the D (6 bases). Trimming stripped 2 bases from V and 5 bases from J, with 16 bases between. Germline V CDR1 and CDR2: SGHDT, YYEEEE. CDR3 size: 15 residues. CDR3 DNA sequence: TGTGCCAGCAGCTTAACCCCGACTAGTTCTGAGACCCAGTACTTC. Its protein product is CASSLTPTSSETQYF.

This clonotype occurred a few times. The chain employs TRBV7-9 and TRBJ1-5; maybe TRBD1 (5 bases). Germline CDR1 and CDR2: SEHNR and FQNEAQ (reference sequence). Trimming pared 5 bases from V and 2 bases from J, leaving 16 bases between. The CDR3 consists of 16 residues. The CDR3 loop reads CASSPAGTIGNQPQHF. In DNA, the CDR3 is TGTGCCAGCAGCCCCGCCGGGACTATCGGCAATCAGCCCCAGCATTTT.

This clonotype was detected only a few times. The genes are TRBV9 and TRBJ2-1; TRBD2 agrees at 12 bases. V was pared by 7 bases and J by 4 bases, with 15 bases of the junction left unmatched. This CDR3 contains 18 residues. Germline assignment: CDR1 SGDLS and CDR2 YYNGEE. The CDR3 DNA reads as TGTGCCAGCGGCCGGGCGGCTAGCGGGGGGGCCCGTTACAATGAGCAGTTCTTC. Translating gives CASGRAASGGARYNEQFF.

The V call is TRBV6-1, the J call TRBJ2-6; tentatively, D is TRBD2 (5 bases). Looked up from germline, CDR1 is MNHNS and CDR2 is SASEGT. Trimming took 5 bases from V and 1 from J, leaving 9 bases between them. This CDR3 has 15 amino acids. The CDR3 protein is CASSNGESGANVLTF. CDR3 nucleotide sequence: TGTGCCAGCAGTAACGGGGAGTCTGGGGCCAACGTCCTGACTTTC.

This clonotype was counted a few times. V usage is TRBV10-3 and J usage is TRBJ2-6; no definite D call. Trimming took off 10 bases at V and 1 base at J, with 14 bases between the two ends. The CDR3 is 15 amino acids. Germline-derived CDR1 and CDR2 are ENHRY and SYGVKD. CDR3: CATSDSRSGANVLTF. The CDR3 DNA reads TGTGCCACCTCGGATTCCAGGTCTGGGGCCAACGTCCTGACTTTC.

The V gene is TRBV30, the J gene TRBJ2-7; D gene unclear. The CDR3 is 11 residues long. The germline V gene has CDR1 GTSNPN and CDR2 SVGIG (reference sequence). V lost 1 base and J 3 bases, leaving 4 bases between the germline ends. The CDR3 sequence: CAWSAFYEQYF. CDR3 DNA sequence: TGTGCCTGGAGTGCTTTCTACGAGCAGTACTTC.

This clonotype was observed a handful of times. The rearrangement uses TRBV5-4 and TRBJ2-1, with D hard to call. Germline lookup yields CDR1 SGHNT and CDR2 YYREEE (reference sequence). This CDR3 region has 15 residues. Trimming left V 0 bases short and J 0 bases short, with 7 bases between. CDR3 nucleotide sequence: TGTGCCAGCAGCTTGGAAACCTACTCCTACAATGAGCAGTTCTTC. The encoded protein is CASSLETYSYNEQFF.

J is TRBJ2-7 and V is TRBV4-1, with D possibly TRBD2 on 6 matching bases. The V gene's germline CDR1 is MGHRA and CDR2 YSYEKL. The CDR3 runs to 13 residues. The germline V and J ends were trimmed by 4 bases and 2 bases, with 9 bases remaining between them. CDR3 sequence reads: CASSLREAYEQYF. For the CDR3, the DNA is TGCGCCAGCAGCCTCAGGGAGGCCTACGAGCAGTACTTC.

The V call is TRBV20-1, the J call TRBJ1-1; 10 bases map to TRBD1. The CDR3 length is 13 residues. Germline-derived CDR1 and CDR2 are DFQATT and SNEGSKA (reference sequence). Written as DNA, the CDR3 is TGCAGGACAGGGGGCGCCCCGGGTACTGAAGCTTTCTTT. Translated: CRTGGAPGTEAFF.

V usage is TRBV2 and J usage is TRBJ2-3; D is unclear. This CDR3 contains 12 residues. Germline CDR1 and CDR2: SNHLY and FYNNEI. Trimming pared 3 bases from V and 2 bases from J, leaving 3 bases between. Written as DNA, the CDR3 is TGTGCCAGCAGTGAGTTCACAGATACGCAGTATTTT. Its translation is CASSEFTDTQYF.

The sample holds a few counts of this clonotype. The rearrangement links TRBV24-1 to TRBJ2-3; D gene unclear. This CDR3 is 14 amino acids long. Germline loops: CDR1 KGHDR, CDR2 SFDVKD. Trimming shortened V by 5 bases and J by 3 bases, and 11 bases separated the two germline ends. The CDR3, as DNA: TGTGCCACCAGTGCCCGCCAACAGACAGATACGCAGTATTTT. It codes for CATSARQQTDTQYF.

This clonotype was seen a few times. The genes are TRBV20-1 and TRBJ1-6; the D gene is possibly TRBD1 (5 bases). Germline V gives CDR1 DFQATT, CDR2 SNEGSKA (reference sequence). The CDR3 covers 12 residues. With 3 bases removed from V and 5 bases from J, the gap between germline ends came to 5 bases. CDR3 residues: CSARGDNSPLHF. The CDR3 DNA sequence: TGCAGTGCTAGGGGGGATAATTCACCCCTCCACTTT.

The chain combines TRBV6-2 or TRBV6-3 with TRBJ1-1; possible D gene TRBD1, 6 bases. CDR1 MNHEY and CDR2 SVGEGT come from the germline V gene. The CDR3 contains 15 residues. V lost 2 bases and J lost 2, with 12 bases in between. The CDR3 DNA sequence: TGTGCCAGCAGTTACCCTACGACAGGTAACACTGAAGCTTTCTTT. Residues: CASSYPTTGNTEAFF.